The rows below give T cell receptor beta chains drawn from one sample of a study of blood T cell repertoires in COVID-19. Data came from immunoSEQ multiplex PCR; TCRdb stores just in-frame clones and leaves some out. This sample has over 30,000 clones, with almost 90% found just once. The source material was peripheral blood. These receptors came from a woman in her seventies with active COVID-19. Each CDR3 is given with its conserved first and last residue. Fields, in order: D gene, V gene, clone size, J gene, CDR3 DNA, CDR3 protein. The D gene is left open where the match is weak. Size is stated for part of the rows, as once, few or many counts, or as a class when the clone is expanded.

>TRBD1|TRBV6-5|.|TRBJ1-3
TGTGCCAGCAGTTCGCCCGCTTACAGGGGTGGAAACACCATATATTTT
CASSSPAYRGGNTIYF
>TRBD2|TRBV7-2|.|TRBJ2-1
TGTGCCAGCAGCTTAGCGCAGGCGGGGGGGCCCAGTGAGCAGTTCTTC
CASSLAQAGGPSEQFF
>TRBD1|TRBV28|.|TRBJ1-1
TGTGCCGGGACAGGGCCGAACACTGAAGCTTTCTTT
CAGTGPNTEAFF
>.|TRBV6-5|.|TRBJ1-1
TGTGCCAGCAGTTTATACGGACTGGCGAACACTGAAGCTTTCTTT
CASSLYGLANTEAFF
>.|TRBV4-2|.|TRBJ1-1
TGTGCCAGCAGCCAAGAAACCGGGGCTAGGGGGACTGAAGCTTTCTTT
CASSQETGARGTEAFF
>.|TRBV6-5|.|TRBJ2-6
TGTGCCAGCAGTTACGGGGGGACTGGGGCCAACGTCCTGACTTTC
CASSYGGTGANVLTF
>.|TRBV25-1|.|TRBJ2-1
TGTGCCAGCCAGCCCCAAGCCGGGAACCAGTTCTTC
CASQPQAGNQFF
>.|TRBV7-9|.|TRBJ1-5
TGTGCCAGCAGCCTGGGCCAAAGCCAGCCCCAGCATTTT
CASSLGQSQPQHF
>.|TRBV18|.|TRBJ1-5
TGTGCCAGCTCGGCAGGGTTTAGCAATCAGCCCCAGCATTTT
CASSAGFSNQPQHF
>TRBD1|TRBV7-2|.|TRBJ1-5
TGTGCCAGCAGCCCGACAGGGCCCGTTAGCAATCAGCCCCAGCATTTT
CASSPTGPVSNQPQHF
>.|TRBV20-1|.|TRBJ1-1
TGCAGTGCCTCACAGGTGCATGAAGCTTTCTTT
CSASQVHEAFF
>TRBD2|TRBV7-2|.|TRBJ2-5
TGTGCCAGCAGCTTAGACGCAGCGGGGGCCGGGAGAGAGACCCAGTACTTC
CASSLDAAGAGRETQYF
>.|TRBV27|once|TRBJ1-2
TGTGCCAGCAAAACAAACAACTATGGCTACACCTTC
CASKTNNYGYTF
>.|TRBV19|.|TRBJ1-5
TGTGCCAGTAGTAGGAGAGGAAATAGCAATCAGCCCCAGCATTTT
CASSRRGNSNQPQHF
>TRBD1|TRBV28|few|TRBJ2-1
TGTGCCAGCAGTTCTACCGGGACAGGACACAATGAGCAGTTCTTC
CASSSTGTGHNEQFF
>TRBD1|TRBV5-6|.|TRBJ1-2
TGTGCCAGCAGCATTCGGGACAGGGTAAAAGGCTACACCTTC
CASSIRDRVKGYTF
>TRBD1|TRBV24-1|.|TRBJ2-7
TGTGCCACCAGTGACCCCGGGACAGGGACACGCGAGCAGTACTTC
CATSDPGTGTREQYF
>TRBD2|TRBV7-8|.|TRBJ2-7
TGTGCCAGCAGCTTCAGCGGGGGCCAAAACGAGCAGTACTTC
CASSFSGGQNEQYF
>.|TRBV11-2|.|TRBJ2-5
TGTGCCAGCAGCTTTGGAGTCGGAGTTGAGACCCAGTACTTC
CASSFGVGVETQYF
>TRBD1|TRBV18|.|TRBJ1-2
TGTGCCAGCTCACCAACCCCGGACAGGGACTATGGCTACACCTTC
CASSPTPDRDYGYTF
>.|TRBV25-1|.|TRBJ2-5
TGTGCCAGCAGTGACCTCCGCGCGGCCCAAGAGACCCAGTACTTC
CASSDLRAAQETQYF
>TRBD1|TRBV5-1|.|TRBJ1-2
TGCGCCAGCAGCCCCCGGGACAGGGATAGCTACACCTTC
CASSPRDRDSYTF
>TRBD1|TRBV7-9|.|TRBJ1-2
TGTGCCAGCAGCACCAGGACAGGGGGCGGCTACACCTTC
CASSTRTGGGYTF
>.|TRBV29-1|.|TRBJ2-1
TGCAGCGCTGGGCAATACAATGAGCAGTTCTTC
CSAGQYNEQFF
>TRBD1|TRBV7-9|.|TRBJ2-2
TGTGCCAGCAGAGGACAGGGTGACACCGGGGAGCTGTTTTTT
CASRGQGDTGELFF
>TRBD2|TRBV23-1|.|TRBJ2-7
TGCGCCAGCAGTCGTAGCGGGGGGCGTCCCTACGAGCAGTACTTC
CASSRSGGRPYEQYF
>.|TRBV28|.|TRBJ2-3
TGTGCCAGCAGCCCTATCACAGATACGCAGTATTTT
CASSPITDTQYF
>.|TRBV24-1|.|TRBJ2-2
TGTGCCACCAGTCCCCAGGTTACCCGGGAGCTGTTTTTT
CATSPQVTRELFF
>TRBD2|TRBV4-1|.|TRBJ2-7
TGCGCCAGCAGCCAAGGGCTAGCGGGGGGTTCCTACGAGCAGTACTTC
CASSQGLAGGSYEQYF
>.|TRBV6-6|.|TRBJ2-7
TGTGCCAGCAGTTACACTACACTCGAGCAGTACTTC
CASSYTTLEQYF
>TRBD1|TRBV7-2|.|TRBJ2-7
TGTGCCAGCAGCTTAGATCAGGGGGCCTATAACGAGCAGTACTTC
CASSLDQGAYNEQYF
>TRBD1|TRBV5-6|.|TRBJ2-7
TGTGCCAGCAGCTTTGGGACAGTCTACGAGCAGTACTTC
CASSFGTVYEQYF
>.|TRBV12-2|.|TRBJ2-3
TGTGCAAGTCGCCCCGAGACAGATACGCAGTATTTT
CASRPETDTQYF
>.|TRBV30|.|TRBJ2-3
TGTGCCTGGAGCGGGGAGGACTTTACGCAGTATTTT
CAWSGEDFTQYF
>.|TRBV12-3/TRBV12-4|.|TRBJ1-5
TGTGCCAGCGCAAGGGGTCAGCCCCAGCATTTT
CASARGQPQHF
>TRBD1|TRBV7-9|.|TRBJ2-2
TGTGCCAGCACCTCGACTGGGACAGTCTCGAACACCGGGGAGCTGTTTTTT
CASTSTGTVSNTGELFF
>.|TRBV6-2/TRBV6-3|.|TRBJ2-7
TGTGCCAGCAGTTGGGACTCGCGGTTGAACGAGCAGTACTTC
CASSWDSRLNEQYF
>.|TRBV9|.|TRBJ2-2
TGTGCCAGCAGCGTAGACTTTACCGGGGAGCTGTTTTTT
CASSVDFTGELFF
>.|TRBV6-6|.|TRBJ2-5
TGTGCCAGCAGTAGCGAAGAGACCCAGTACTTC
CASSSEETQYF